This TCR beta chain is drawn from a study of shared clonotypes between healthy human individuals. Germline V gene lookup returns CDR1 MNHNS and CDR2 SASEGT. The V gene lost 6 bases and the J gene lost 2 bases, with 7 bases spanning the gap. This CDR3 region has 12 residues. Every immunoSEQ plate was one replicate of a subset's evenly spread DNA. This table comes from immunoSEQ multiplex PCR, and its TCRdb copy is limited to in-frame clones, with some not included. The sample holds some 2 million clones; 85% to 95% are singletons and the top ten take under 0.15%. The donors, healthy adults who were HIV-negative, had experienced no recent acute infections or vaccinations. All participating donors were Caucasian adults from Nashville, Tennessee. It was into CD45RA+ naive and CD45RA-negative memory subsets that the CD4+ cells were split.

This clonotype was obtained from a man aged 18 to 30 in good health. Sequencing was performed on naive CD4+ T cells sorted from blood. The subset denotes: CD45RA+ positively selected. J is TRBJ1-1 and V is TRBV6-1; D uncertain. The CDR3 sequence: CASRQINTEAFF. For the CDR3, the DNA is TGTGCCAGCAGACAGATAAACACTGAAGCTTTCTTT.